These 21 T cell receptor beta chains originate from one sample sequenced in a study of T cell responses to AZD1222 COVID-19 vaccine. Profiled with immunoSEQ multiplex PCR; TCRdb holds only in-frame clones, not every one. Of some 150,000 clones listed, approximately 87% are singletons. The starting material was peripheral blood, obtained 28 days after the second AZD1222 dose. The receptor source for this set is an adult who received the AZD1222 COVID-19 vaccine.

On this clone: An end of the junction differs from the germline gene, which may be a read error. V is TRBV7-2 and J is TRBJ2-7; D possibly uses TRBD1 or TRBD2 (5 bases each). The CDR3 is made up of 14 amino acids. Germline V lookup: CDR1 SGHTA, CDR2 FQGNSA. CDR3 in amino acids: CASSRDPIFYEQHF. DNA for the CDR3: TGTGCCAGCAGTCGGGACCCAATCTTCTACGAGCAGCACTTC.

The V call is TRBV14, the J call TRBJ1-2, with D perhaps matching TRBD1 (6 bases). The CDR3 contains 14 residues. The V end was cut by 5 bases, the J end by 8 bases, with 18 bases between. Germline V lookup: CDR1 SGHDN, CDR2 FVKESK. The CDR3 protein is CASSGELKGVGYTF. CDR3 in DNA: TGTGCCAGCAGCGGCGAACTTAAGGGGGTCGGCTACACCTTC.

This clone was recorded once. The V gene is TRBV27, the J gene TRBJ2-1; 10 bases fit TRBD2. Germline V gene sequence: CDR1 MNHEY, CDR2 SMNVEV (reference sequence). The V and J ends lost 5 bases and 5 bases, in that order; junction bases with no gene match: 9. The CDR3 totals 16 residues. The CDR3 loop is CASSVWSGLADNEQFF. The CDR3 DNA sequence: TGTGCCAGCAGTGTCTGGTCAGGACTAGCGGACAATGAGCAGTTCTTC.

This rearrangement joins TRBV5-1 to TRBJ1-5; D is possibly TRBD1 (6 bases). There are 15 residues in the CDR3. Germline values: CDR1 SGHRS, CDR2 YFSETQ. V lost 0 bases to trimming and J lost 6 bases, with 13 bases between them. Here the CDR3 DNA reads TGCGCCAGCAGCTTGGCAGGGGAAGCGGGTCAGCCCCAGCATTTT. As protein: CASSLAGEAGQPQHF.

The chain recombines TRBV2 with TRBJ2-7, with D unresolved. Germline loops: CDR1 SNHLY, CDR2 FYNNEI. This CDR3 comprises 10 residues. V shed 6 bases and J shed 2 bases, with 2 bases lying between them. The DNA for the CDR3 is TGTGCCAGCAGGACCTACGAGCAGTACTTC. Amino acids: CASRTYEQYF.

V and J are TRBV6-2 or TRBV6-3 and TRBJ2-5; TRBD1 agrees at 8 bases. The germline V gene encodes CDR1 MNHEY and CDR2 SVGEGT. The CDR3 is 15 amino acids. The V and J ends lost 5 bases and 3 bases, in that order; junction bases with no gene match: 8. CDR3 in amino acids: CASSRPGQVEETQYF. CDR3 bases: TGTGCCAGCAGTCGCCCGGGACAGGTAGAAGAGACCCAGTACTTC.

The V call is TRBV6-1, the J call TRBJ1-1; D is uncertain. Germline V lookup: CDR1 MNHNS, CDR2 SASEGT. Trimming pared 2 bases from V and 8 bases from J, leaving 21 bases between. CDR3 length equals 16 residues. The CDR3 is CASSERGRGIYSEAFF. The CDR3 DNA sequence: TGTGCCAGCAGTGAAAGAGGGCGCGGGATTTACTCCGAAGCTTTCTTT.

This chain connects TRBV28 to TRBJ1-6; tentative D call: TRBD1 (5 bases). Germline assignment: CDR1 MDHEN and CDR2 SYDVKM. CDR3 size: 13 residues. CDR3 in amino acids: CLSQGGSNSPLHF. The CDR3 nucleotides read TGTTTATCGCAGGGTGGTAGTAATTCACCCCTCCACTTT.

DNA for the CDR3: TGTGCCAGCAGTATGAGACTAGCGGGAGTCGAGCAGTACTTC. This sequence encodes CASSMRLAGVEQYF. The J gene is TRBJ2-7, the V gene TRBV27; 12 bases fit TRBD2. CDR3 length equals 14 residues. Germline V gives CDR1 MNHEY, CDR2 SMNVEV (reference sequence). After removal of 5 bases from V and 6 bases from J, the junction contained 5 bases not matched to a gene.

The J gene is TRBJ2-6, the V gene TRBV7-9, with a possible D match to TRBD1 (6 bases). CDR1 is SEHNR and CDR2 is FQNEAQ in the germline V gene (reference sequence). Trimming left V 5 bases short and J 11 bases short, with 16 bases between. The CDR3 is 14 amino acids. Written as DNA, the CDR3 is TGTGCCAGCAGCCGACAGACAGGAGGTGACGTCCTGACTTTC. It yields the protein CASSRQTGGDVLTF.

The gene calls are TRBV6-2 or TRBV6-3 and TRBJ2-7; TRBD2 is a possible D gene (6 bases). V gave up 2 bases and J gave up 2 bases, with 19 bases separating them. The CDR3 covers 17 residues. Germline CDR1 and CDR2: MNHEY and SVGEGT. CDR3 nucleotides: TGTGCCAGCAGTTACACAAATCCGGGACTCAAAGCCTACGAGCAGTACTTC. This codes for CASSYTNPGLKAYEQYF.

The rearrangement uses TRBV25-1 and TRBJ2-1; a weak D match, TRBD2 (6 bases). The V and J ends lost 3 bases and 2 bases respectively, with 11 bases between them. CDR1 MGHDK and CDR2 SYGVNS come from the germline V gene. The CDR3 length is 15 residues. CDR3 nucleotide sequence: TGTGCCAGCAGTGACCCGGGAGTCGCCTACAATGAGCAGTTCTTC. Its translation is CASSDPGVAYNEQFF.

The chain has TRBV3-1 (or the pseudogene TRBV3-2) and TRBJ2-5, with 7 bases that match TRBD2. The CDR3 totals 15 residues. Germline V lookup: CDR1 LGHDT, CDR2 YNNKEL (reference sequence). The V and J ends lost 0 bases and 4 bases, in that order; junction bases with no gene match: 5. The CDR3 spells CASSQDLGGRETQYF. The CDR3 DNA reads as TGTGCCAGCAGCCAAGATCTTGGCGGGAGAGAGACCCAGTACTTC.

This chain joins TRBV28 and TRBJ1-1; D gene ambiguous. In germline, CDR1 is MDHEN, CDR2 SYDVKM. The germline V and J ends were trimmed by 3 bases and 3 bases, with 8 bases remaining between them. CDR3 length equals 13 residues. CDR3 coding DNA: TGTGCCAGCAGTTTCTCGCAGCACACTGAAGCTTTCTTT. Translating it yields CASSFSQHTEAFF.

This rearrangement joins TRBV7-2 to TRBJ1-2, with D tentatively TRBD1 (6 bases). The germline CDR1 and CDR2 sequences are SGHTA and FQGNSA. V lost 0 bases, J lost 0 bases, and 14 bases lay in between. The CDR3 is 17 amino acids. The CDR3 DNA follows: TGTGCCAGCAGCTTAGCGCCTGGACAGCAAGCTAACTATGGCTACACCTTC. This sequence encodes CASSLAPGQQANYGYTF.

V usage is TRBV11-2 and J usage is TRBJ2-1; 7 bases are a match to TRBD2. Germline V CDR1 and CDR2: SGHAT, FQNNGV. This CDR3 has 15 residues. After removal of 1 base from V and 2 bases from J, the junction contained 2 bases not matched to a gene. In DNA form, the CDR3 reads TGTGCCAGCAGCTTAGCTAGCGGACCCTACAATGAGCAGTTCTTC. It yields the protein CASSLASGPYNEQFF.

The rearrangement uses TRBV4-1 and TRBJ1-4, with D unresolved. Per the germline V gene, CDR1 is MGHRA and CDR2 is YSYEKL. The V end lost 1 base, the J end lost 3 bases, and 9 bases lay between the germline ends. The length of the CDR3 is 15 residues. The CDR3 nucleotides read TGCGCCAGCAGCCAAGTTAAGGGTGCTAATGAAAAACTGTTTTTT. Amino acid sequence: CASSQVKGANEKLFF.

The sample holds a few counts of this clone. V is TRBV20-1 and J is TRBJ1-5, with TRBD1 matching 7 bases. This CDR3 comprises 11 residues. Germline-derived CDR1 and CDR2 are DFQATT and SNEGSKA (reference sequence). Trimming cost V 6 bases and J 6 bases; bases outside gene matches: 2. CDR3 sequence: CSARQGQPQHF. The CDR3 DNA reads TGCAGTGCCAGACAGGGTCAGCCCCAGCATTTT.

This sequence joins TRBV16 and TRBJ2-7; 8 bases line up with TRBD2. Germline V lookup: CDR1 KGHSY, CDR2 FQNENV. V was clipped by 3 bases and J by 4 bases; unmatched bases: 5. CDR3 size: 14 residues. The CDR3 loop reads CASSQPGLGYEQYF. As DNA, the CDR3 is TGTGCCAGCAGCCAGCCGGGACTAGGTTACGAGCAGTACTTC.

The DNA for the CDR3 is TGTGCCAGCAGCCTCCTAGGAAGGCAGGGGAACACTGAAGCTTTCTTT. It translates to CASSLLGRQGNTEAFF. The J gene is TRBJ1-1, the V gene TRBV3-1 (or the pseudogene TRBV3-2); D is perhaps TRBD1 (5 bases). CDR1 LGHDT and CDR2 YNNKEL come from the germline V gene (reference sequence). V gave up 4 bases and J gave up 1 base, with 16 bases separating them. The CDR3 has 16 residues.

This chain's CDR3 is CASKGLTSSTGELFF. The CDR3 bases are TGTGCCAGCAAGGGCTTAACTAGCTCCACCGGGGAGCTGTTTTTT. The chain recombines TRBV2 with TRBJ2-2, with D possibly matching TRBD2 (6 bases). CDR1 and CDR2 from the germline V gene are SNHLY and FYNNEI. V lost 7 bases to trimming and J lost 4 bases, with 16 bases between them. This CDR3 is built from 15 residues.